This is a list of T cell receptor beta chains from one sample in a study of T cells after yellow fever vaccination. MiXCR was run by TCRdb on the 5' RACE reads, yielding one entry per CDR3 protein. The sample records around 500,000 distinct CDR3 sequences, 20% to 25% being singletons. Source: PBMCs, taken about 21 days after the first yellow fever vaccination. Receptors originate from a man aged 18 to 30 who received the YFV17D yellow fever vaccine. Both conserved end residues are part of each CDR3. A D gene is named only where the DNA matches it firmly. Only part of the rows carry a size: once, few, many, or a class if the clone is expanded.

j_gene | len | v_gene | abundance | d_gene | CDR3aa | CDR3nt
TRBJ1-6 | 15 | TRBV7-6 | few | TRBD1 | CASSTGTGGNSPLHF | TGTGCCAGCAGCACCGGGACAGGGGGTAATTCACCCCTCCACTTT
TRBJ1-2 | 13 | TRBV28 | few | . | CASSLLGLLGYTF | TGTGCCAGCAGTTTATTAGGGTTACTTGGCTACACCTTC
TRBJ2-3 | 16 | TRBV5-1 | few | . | CASTRWLTASTDTQYF | TGCGCCAGCACTCGTTGGCTGACAGCTAGCACAGATACGCAGTATTTT
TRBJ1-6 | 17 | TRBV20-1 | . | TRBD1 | CSARDLFRDRVDSPLHF | TGCAGTGCTAGAGATCTATTCCGGGACAGGGTTGATTCACCCCTCCACTTT
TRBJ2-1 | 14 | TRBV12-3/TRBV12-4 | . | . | CASSKRDAQDEQFF | TGTGCCAGCAGTAAACGGGACGCCCAGGATGAGCAGTTCTTC
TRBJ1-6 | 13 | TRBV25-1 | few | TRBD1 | CASHDRANSPLHF | TGTGCCAGCCACGACAGGGCGAATTCACCCCTCCACTTT
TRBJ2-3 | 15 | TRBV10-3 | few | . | CAIRTRDTGTDTQYF | TGTGCCATCAGAACGAGGGACACCGGCACAGATACGCAGTATTTT
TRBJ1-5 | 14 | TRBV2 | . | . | CASSKDSGYQPQHF | TGTGCCAGCAGTAAAGACAGCGGGTATCAGCCCCAGCATTTT
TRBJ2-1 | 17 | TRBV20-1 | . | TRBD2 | CSARVTSGGGKYNEQFF | TGCAGTGCTAGAGTTACTAGCGGGGGGGGTAAATACAATGAGCAGTTCTTC
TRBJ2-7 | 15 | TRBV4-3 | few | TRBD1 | CASSQDTTGTYEQYF | TGCGCCAGCAGCCAAGACACGACAGGGACCTACGAGCAGTACTTC
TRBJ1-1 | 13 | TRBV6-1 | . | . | CASSLHSNTEAFF | TGTGCCAGCAGCCTACACTCGAACACTGAAGCTTTCTTT
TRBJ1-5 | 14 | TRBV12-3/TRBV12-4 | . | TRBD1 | CASTKGQYHQPQHF | TGTGCCAGCACTAAGGGACAGTATCATCAGCCCCAGCATTTT
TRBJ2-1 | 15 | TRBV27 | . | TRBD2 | CTSSPRTSGDNEQFF | TGCACCAGCAGTCCAAGGACTAGCGGCGACAATGAGCAGTTCTTC
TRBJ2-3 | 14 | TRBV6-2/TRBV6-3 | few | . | CASSYSTGGDTQYF | TGTGCCAGCAGTTACTCGACTGGCGGTGATACGCAGTATTTT
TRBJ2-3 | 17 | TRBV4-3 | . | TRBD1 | CASSRLPGQGSTDTQYF | TGCGCCAGCAGCCGACTCCCGGGACAGGGGAGCACAGATACGCAGTATTTT
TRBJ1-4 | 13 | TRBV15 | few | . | CATSSPGNEKLFF | TGTGCCACCAGCAGCCCTGGGAACGAAAAACTGTTTTTT
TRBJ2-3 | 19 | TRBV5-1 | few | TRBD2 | CASSYLYLLAGGDYDTQYF | TGCGCCAGCAGCTACCTGTACTTACTAGCGGGGGGAGACTACGATACGCAGTATTTT
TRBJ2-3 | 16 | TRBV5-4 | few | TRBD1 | CASSLARRQGDDTQYF | TGTGCCAGCAGCTTGGCCAGACGGCAGGGGGACGATACGCAGTATTTT
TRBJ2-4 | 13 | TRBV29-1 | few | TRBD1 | CSVVDRGPVIQYF | TGCAGCGTTGTGGACAGGGGGCCCGTCATTCAGTACTTC
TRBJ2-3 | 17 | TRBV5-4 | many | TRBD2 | CASSWVAGSGSTDTQYF | TGTGCCAGCAGCTGGGTAGCGGGGTCCGGAAGCACAGATACGCAGTATTTT
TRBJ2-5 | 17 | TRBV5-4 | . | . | CASSSRRGASYQETQYF | TGTGCCAGCAGCTCCAGACGGGGCGCAAGTTACCAAGAGACCCAGTACTTC
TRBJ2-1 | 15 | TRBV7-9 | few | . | CASSHTGYSYNEQFF | TGTGCCAGCAGCCATACAGGGTACTCCTACAATGAGCAGTTCTTC
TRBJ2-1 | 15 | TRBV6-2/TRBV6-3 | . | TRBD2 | CAISLGTSGYNEQFF | TGTGCCATCTCCCTGGGGACTAGCGGCTACAATGAGCAGTTCTTC
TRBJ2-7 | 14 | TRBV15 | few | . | CATSNKQGRNEQYF | TGTGCCACCAGCAATAAACAGGGTAGGAACGAGCAGTACTTC
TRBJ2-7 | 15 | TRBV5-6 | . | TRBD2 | CASSLLAGNTYEQYF | TGTGCCAGCAGCTTGCTAGCGGGGAATACCTACGAGCAGTACTTC
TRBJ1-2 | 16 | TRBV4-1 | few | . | CASSHEPGSTNYGYTF | TGCGCCAGCAGCCACGAACCAGGCTCAACTAACTATGGCTACACCTTC
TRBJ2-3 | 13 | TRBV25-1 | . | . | CASSGGSGDTQYF | TGTGCCAGCAGTGGCGGGTCGGGGGATACGCAGTATTTT
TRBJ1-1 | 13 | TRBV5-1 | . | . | CASSSGINTEAFF | TGCGCCAGCAGCTCTGGGATCAACACTGAAGCTTTCTTT
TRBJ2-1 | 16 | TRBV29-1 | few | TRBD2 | CSVAPRLIAGINEQFF | TGCAGCGTGGCCCCGCGGTTGATAGCGGGGATAAATGAGCAGTTCTTC
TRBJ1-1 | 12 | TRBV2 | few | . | CASSESYTEAFF | TGTGCCAGCAGTGAATCCTACACTGAAGCTTTCTTT
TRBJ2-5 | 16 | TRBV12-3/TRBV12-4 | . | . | CASSLVGGRTEETQYF | TGTGCCAGCAGCTTGGTCGGGGGGCGAACAGAAGAGACCCAGTACTTC
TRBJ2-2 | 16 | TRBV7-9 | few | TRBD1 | CASSTTGGRNTGELFF | TGTGCCAGCAGTACCACAGGGGGCCGGAACACCGGGGAGCTGTTTTTT
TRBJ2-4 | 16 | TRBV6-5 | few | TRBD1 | CASSPYRGKSKNIQYF | TGTGCCAGCAGTCCGTACAGGGGAAAGAGCAAAAACATTCAGTACTTC
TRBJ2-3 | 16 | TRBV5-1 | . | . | CASSAGTDSRTDTQYF | TGCGCCAGCAGCGCCGGGACGGATAGCAGGACAGATACGCAGTATTTT
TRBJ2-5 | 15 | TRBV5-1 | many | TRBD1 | CASRTDRGGEETQYF | TGCGCCAGCAGGACGGACAGGGGAGGTGAAGAGACCCAGTACTTC
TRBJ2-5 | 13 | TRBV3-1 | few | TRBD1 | CASDRQGEETQYF | TGTGCCAGCGACCGGCAGGGGGAGGAGACCCAGTACTTC
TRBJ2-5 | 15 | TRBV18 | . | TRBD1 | CASSPRDSPQETQYF | TGTGCCAGCTCACCAAGGGACAGCCCACAGGAGACCCAGTACTTC
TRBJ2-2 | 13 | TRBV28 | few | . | CASSSVITGELFF | TGTGCCAGCAGTTCTGTTATTACCGGGGAGCTGTTTTTT
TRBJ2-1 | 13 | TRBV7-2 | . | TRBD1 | CASSLARQGRQFF | TGTGCCAGCAGCTTAGCGAGACAGGGGAGGCAGTTCTTC
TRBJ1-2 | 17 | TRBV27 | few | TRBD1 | CASSSSYRGTTLYGYTF | TGTGCCAGCAGTTCCAGTTACAGGGGAACTACCCTCTATGGCTACACCTTC
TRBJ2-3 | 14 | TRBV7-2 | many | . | CASSPNWGTDTQYF | TGTGCCAGCAGCCCCAACTGGGGCACAGATACGCAGTATTTT
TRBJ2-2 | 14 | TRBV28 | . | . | CASRDTANTGELFF | TGTGCCAGCAGAGACACTGCGAACACCGGGGAGCTGTTTTTT
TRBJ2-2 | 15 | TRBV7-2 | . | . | CASSAYSSGLGELFF | TGTGCCAGCAGCGCCTACAGTTCGGGCTTGGGGGAGCTGTTTTTT
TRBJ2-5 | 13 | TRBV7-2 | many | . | CASSRDGLETQYF | TGTGCCAGCAGCCGAGACGGGCTGGAGACCCAGTACTTC
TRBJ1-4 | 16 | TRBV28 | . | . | CASTPRGVATNEKLFF | TGTGCCAGCACCCCACGAGGGGTTGCAACTAATGAAAAACTGTTTTTT